This entry lists 18 T cell receptor beta chains sequenced from one sample in a study of identical twins. TCRdb re-analysed the 5' RACE reads in MiXCR, keeping a single row per CDR3 protein. Of 450,000 or so distinct CDR3 sequences listed, roughly 24% are singletons. The sample was also reused in another study, on T cells expressing NK-cell markers.

What was sequenced was CD4+ T cells sorted from blood. Receptors originate from a woman aged 18-29 years in good health.

The CDR3 DNA reads as TGCAGCGTTGAAGCTTGGCAGAGGTCCGGGGAGCTGTTTTTT. This encodes CSVEAWQRSGELFF. The rearrangement uses TRBV29-1 and TRBJ2-2; D gene unclear. The V gene lost 1 base and the J gene lost 6 bases, with 12 bases spanning the gap. CDR1 is SQVTM, CDR2 ANQGSEA, per germline. The CDR3 consists of 14 residues.

CDR3 coding DNA: TGTGCCACCAGCAGAGATCCTACGGGAGGCACTGAAGCTTTCTTT. It is translated as CATSRDPTGGTEAFF. V usage is TRBV15 and J usage is TRBJ1-1, with D hard to call. CDR3 size: 15 residues. In germline, CDR1 is LNHNV, CDR2 YYDKDF (reference sequence). V gave up 0 bases and J gave up 4 bases, with 12 bases separating them.

This clonotype was picked up a small number of times. The V gene is TRBV11-1, the J gene TRBJ2-3; 8 nucleotides line up with TRBD2. V dropped 4 bases and J dropped 3; count of bases not matched to a gene: 15. The CDR3 loop spans 18 amino acids. Germline V gives CDR1 SGHAT, CDR2 FQDESV (reference sequence). The CDR3 nucleotides are TGTGCCAGCAGCTCTCACGCTAGCGGGTGGAGGGTAACAGATACGCAGTATTTT. Its translation: CASSSHASGWRVTDTQYF.

This clonotype has only a few counts. The chain recombines TRBV24-1 with TRBJ2-2; D possibly corresponds to TRBD1 (6 bases). The length of the CDR3 is 15 residues. Germline assignment: CDR1 KGHDR and CDR2 SFDVKD. V shed 3 bases and J shed 0 bases, with 7 bases lying between them. This CDR3 is CATSDRTANTGELFF. The CDR3 nucleotides are TGTGCCACCAGTGATCGGACAGCGAACACCGGGGAGCTGTTTTTT.

This clonotype was seen only a few times. CDR3 region: CASSTGGNEQFF. Written as DNA, the CDR3 is TGTGCCAGCAGTACCGGGGGGAATGAGCAGTTCTTC. The rearrangement uses TRBV6-2 or TRBV6-3 and TRBJ2-1; 7 bases are a match to TRBD2. In germline, CDR1 is MNHEY, CDR2 SVGEGT. The CDR3 extends over 12 amino acids. The ends lost 5 bases at V and 7 bases at J; junction bases unmatched: 2.

The chain uses TRBV24-1 and TRBJ2-5; perhaps TRBD2 as D (6 bases). Between the trimmed V and J ends, which lost 3 bases and 4 bases, there was a span of 14 bases. From germline, CDR1 is KGHDR and CDR2 SFDVKD. This CDR3 region has 15 residues. Written as DNA, the CDR3 is TGTGCCACCAGTGATGGACTATACACGGGAGAGACCCAGTACTTC. Protein product: CATSDGLYTGETQYF.

This clonotype was counted a few times. The V gene is TRBV4-3, the J gene TRBJ2-2; maybe TRBD1 (6 bases). The V gene lost 6 bases and the J gene lost 4 bases, with 15 bases spanning the gap. This CDR3 contains 15 residues. CDR1 LGHNA and CDR2 YSLEER come from the germline V gene. CDR3 amino acids: CASRPTTGITGELFF. Written as DNA, the CDR3 is TGCGCCAGCAGACCTACTACAGGGATCACCGGGGAGCTGTTTTTT.

The rearrangement uses TRBV10-3 and TRBJ2-1, with 9 bases lining up with TRBD2. Germline CDR1 ENHRY, CDR2 SYGVKD. The CDR3 loop spans 17 amino acids. The V and J ends lost 0 bases and 5 bases, in that order; junction bases with no gene match: 8. The CDR3 loop reads CAISESIGTSIDNEQFF. The CDR3 nucleotides read TGTGCCATCAGTGAGTCGATTGGGACTAGCATTGACAATGAGCAGTTCTTC.

The chain links TRBV5-1 to TRBJ2-1; TRBD2 is a possible D gene (6 bases). V was clipped by 4 bases and J by 3 bases, with 14 bases between them. This CDR3 has 15 amino acids. The V gene's germline CDR1 is SGHRS and CDR2 YFSETQ. CDR3 DNA sequence: TGCGCCAGCAGCCTTGGGAGGACGCTCTACAATGAGCAGTTCTTC. It is translated as CASSLGRTLYNEQFF.

This clonotype was detected only a few times. This chain connects TRBV29-1 to TRBJ2-3; D tentatively fits TRBD1 or TRBD2 (6 bases each). The germline V gene encodes CDR1 SQVTM and CDR2 ANQGSEA. V was shortened by 7 bases and J by 2 bases, with 16 bases between the two germline ends. The CDR3 runs to 14 residues. CDR3: CSAPVPGATDTQYF. The CDR3 DNA reads TGCAGCGCCCCGGTGCCGGGGGCCACAGATACGCAGTATTTT.

The chain combines TRBV10-3 with TRBJ1-2; a weak D match, TRBD1 (6 bases). Germline V lookup: CDR1 ENHRY, CDR2 SYGVKD. V was trimmed by 3 bases and J by 0 bases, leaving 14 bases between them. This CDR3 contains 16 residues. This chain's CDR3 is CAISDTTGNTNYGYTF. Here the CDR3 DNA reads TGTGCCATCAGTGATACCACAGGGAATACTAACTATGGCTACACCTTC.

The genes are TRBV12-3 or TRBV12-4 and TRBJ2-1; D gene uncertain. This CDR3 is built from 11 residues. Deletions cut 5 bases from V and 10 bases from J, with 9 bases between. Here the CDR3 reads CASSDLVEQFF. The CDR3 bases are TGTGCCAGCAGTGACCTCGTGGAGCAGTTCTTC.

This clonotype was recorded a few times. V usage is TRBV12-3 or TRBV12-4 and J usage is TRBJ2-5; D not certain. There are 12 residues in the CDR3. Trimming stripped 1 base from V and 5 bases from J, with 5 bases between. Written as DNA, the CDR3 is TGTGCCAGCAGTTTAGTCCCGGAGACCCAGTACTTC. This codes for CASSLVPETQYF.

This clonotype was found a few times. This chain uses TRBV29-1 with TRBJ2-5; D is ambiguous. The CDR3 has 14 residues. Between the trimmed V and J ends, which lost 1 base and 3 bases, there was a span of 12 bases. The germline gives CDR1 SQVTM, CDR2 ANQGSEA. CDR3 nucleotide sequence: TGCAGCGTTGAAGGTAGTACAGCGAAAGAGACCCAGTACTTC. Its translation: CSVEGSTAKETQYF.

This clonotype was observed a few times. The genes are TRBV5-6 and TRBJ2-5; TRBD2 aligns across 9 bases. This CDR3 region has 14 residues. The germline V gene has CDR1 SGHDT and CDR2 YYEEEE. The junction had 7 bases not matched to a gene; V was cut back by 6 bases and J by 4 bases. The CDR3 region has the DNA TGTGCCAGCACCTGGGGACTAGCTGGAGAGACCCAGTACTTC. This codes for CASTWGLAGETQYF.

The genes are TRBV5-1 and TRBJ2-2; 9 bases fit TRBD1. Trimming removed 0 bases from V and 3 bases from J; junction bases left unmatched: 3. The CDR3 length is 16 residues. The germline CDR1 and CDR2 sequences are SGHRS and YFSETQ. In nucleotides, the CDR3 is TGCGCCAGCAGCTTGGGAAGGACAGGGGACACCGGGGAGCTGTTTTTT. As protein: CASSLGRTGDTGELFF.

This clonotype was observed a few times. The chain joins TRBV29-1 to TRBJ2-7, with a tentative D call TRBD2 (5 bases). Germline-derived CDR1 and CDR2 are SQVTM and ANQGSEA. V gave up 5 bases and J gave up 4 bases, with 15 bases separating them. The CDR3 covers 13 residues. As DNA, the CDR3 is TGCAGCGTTTCTCCGGACTCCCGATACGAGCAGTACTTC. The encoded protein is CSVSPDSRYEQYF.

The V and J genes are TRBV2 and TRBJ1-5, with D maybe TRBD1 (6 bases). The CDR3 loop spans 15 amino acids. V was trimmed by 7 bases and J by 3 bases, leaving 16 bases between them. Looked up from germline, CDR1 is SNHLY and CDR2 is FYNNEI. CDR3: CASKHREQINQPQHF. The CDR3 DNA reads TGTGCCAGCAAACACAGGGAGCAGATCAATCAGCCCCAGCATTTT.